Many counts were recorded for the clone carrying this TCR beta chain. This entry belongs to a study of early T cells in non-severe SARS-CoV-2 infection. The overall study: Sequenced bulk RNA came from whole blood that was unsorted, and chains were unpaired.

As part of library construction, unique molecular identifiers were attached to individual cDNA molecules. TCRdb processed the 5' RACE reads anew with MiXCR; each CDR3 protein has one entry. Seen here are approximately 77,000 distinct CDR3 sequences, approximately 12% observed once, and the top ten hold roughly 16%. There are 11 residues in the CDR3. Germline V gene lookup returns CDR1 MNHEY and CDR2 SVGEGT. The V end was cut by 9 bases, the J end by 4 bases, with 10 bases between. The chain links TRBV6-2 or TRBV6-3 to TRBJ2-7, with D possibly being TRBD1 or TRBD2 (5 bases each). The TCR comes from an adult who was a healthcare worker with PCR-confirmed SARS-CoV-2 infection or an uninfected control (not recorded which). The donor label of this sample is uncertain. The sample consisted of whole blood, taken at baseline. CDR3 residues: CARGRGYEQYF. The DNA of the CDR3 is TGTGCCAGGGGACGGGGTTACGAGCAGTACTTC.